This T cell receptor beta chain was sequenced for a study of identical twins. Findings and caveats of the study: Conclusions rested on cross-sectional statistics rather than following the same donors.

This clonotype has more than one count but fewer than ten. The antigen is undetermined. Trimming removed 6 bases from V and 1 base from J, with 13 bases in between. The germline V gene encodes CDR1 SGHTA and CDR2 FQGNSA. CDR3 length: 15 amino acids. MiXCR, applied by TCRdb to the 5' RACE reads, yields one record per CDR3 protein. The table has fewer than 500,000 distinct CDR3 sequences, around 24% seen once. The same data also contributed to another study, on T cells expressing NK-cell markers. Turning to that study: Restriction of the sorted population to alpha-beta TCR T cells was achieved in several experiments with an anti-gamma-delta TCR antibody.

The chain employs TRBV7-2 and TRBJ1-5, with D tentatively TRBD1 (5 bases). This TCR was sampled from a woman aged 18 to 35 in good health. Sequenced material: CD4+ T cells sorted from blood. CDR3 sequence reads: CASSFGGPSNQPQHF. The CDR3 bases are TGTGCCAGCAGTTTCGGGGGTCCGAGCAATCAGCCCCAGCATTTT.